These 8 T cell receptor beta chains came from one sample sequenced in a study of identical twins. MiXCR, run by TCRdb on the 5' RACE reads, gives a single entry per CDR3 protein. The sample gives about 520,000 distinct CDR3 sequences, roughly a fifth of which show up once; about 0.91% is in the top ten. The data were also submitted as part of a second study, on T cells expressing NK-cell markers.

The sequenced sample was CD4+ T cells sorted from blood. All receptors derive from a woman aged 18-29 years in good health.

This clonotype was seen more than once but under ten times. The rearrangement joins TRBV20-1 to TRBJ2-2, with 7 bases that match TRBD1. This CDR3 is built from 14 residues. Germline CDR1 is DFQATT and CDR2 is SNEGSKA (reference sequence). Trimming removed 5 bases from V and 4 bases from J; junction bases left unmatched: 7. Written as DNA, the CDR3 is TGCAGTGCTCCAAGACAGGGCGGCACCGGGGAGCTGTTTTTT. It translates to CSAPRQGGTGELFF.

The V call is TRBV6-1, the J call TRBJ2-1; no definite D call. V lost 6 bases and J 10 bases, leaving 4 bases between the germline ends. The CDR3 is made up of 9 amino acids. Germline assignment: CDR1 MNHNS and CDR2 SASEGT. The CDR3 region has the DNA TGTGCCAGCAGCGAGGAGCAGTTCTTC. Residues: CASSEEQFF.

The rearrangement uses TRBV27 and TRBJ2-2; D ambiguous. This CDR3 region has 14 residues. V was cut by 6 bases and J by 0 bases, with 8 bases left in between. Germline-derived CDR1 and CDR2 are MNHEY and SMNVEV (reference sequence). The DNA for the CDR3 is TGTGCCAGCAGGATGGACCCGAACACCGGGGAGCTGTTTTTT. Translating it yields CASRMDPNTGELFF.

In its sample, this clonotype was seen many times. CDR3 protein: CASSQERTSRDTDTQYF. CDR3 sequence (DNA): TGTGCCAGCAGCCAAGAAAGGACATCGAGAGACACAGATACGCAGTATTTT. The rearrangement uses TRBV14 and TRBJ2-3, with a possible D match to TRBD1 (5 bases). The CDR3 spans 17 residues. V lost 0 bases and J 2 bases, leaving 15 bases between the germline ends. Germline CDR1 reads SGHDN; CDR2 reads FVKESK.

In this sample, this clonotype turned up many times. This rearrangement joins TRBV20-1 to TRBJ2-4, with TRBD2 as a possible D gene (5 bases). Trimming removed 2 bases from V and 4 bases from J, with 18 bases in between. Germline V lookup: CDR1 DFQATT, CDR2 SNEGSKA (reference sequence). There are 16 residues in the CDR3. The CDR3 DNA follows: TGCAGTGCTAGACCCTCGAGGCGAGCGGTAAAAAACATTCAGTACTTC. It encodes CSARPSRRAVKNIQYF.

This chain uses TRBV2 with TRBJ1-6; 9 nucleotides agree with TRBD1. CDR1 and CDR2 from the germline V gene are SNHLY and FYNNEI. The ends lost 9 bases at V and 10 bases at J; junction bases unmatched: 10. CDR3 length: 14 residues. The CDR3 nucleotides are TGTGCCAGGGGAGAGGGACAGGGACCATCACCCCTCCACTTT. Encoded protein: CARGEGQGPSPLHF. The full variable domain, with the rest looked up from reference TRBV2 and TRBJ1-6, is EPEVTQTPSHQVTQMGQEVILRCVPISNHLYFYWYRQILGQKVEFLVSFYNNEISEKSEIFDDQFSVERPDGSNFTLKIRSTKLEDSAMYFCARGEGQGPSPLHFGNGTRLTVT.

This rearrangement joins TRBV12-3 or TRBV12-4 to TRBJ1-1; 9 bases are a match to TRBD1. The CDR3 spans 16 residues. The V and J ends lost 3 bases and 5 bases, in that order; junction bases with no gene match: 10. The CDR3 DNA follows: TGTGCCAGCAGTTTTGCGACAGGGGGGCCGGCTACTGAAGCTTTCTTT. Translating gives CASSFATGGPATEAFF.

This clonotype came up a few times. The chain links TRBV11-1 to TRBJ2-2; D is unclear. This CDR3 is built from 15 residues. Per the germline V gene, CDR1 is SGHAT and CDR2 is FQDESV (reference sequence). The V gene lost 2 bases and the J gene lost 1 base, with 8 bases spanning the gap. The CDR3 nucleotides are TGTGCCAGCAGCTTACGGGTTTTGAACACCGGGGAGCTGTTTTTT. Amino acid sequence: CASSLRVLNTGELFF.